Listed below are T cell receptor beta chains from one sample, sequenced in a study of regulatory T cells in long-lasting Graves disease. Via MiXCR, TCRdb re-called the multiplex PCR reads, giving one row per CDR3 protein. Among roughly 500,000 distinct CDR3 sequences listed, 12% were seen once. This same sample was also part of a study on T cells in Graves' hyperthyroidism and ophthalmopathy.

Sample: peripheral blood mononuclear cells (PBMCs), taken at new diagnosis, from a patient treated with antithyroid drugs. These receptors all stem from a young woman with Graves disease. Each CDR3 is given with its conserved first and last residue. D genes are given only for firm matches. Rows give clone size only sometimes, using once, few, many, or a class for an expanded clone.

>TRBD1|TRBJ1-1|TRBV12-3/TRBV12-4|many
CASSRTGWGTEAFF
TGTGCCAGCAGTAGGACAGGGTGGGGCACTGAAGCTTTCTTT
>.|TRBJ2-2|TRBV14|.
CASSQAPSSRTGELFF
TGTGCCAGCAGCCAAGCCCCCTCCTCGAGAACCGGGGAGCTGTTTTTT
>TRBD2|TRBJ2-7|TRBV11-2|many
CASSLSSGPSYEQYF
TGTGCCAGCAGCTTATCTAGCGGTCCCTCCTACGAGCAGTACTTC
>.|TRBJ2-7|TRBV25-1|.
CASSPNPSSYEQYF
TGTGCCAGCAGCCCAAATCCCAGCTCCTACGAGCAGTACTTC
>.|TRBJ2-7|TRBV11-2|few
CASSFSPTEQYF
TGTGCCAGCAGCTTCAGCCCTACCGAGCAGTACTTC
>.|TRBJ2-3|TRBV15|many
CATSRLRQDTDTQYF
TGTGCCACCAGCAGATTAAGACAGGACACAGATACGCAGTATTTT
>TRBD1|TRBJ2-3|TRBV2|many
CASSERLTGFTDTQYF
TGTGCCAGCAGTGAAAGACTGACAGGGTTTACAGATACGCAGTATTTT
>.|TRBJ1-4|TRBV19|many
CASWDSGSTNEKLFF
TGTGCCAGCTGGGACTCCGGATCAACTAATGAAAAACTGTTTTTT
>.|TRBJ1-1|TRBV2|many
CASSAVRVGGDTEAFF
TGTGCCAGCAGTGCGGTGAGAGTGGGAGGTGACACTGAAGCTTTCTTT
>.|TRBJ1-1|TRBV7-3|many
CASSRDIYTEAFF
TGTGCCAGCAGCAGAGACATCTACACTGAAGCTTTCTTT
>TRBD1|TRBJ1-2|TRBV11-2|many
CASSFGTGRGVYGYTF
TGTGCCAGCAGCTTCGGGACAGGGAGGGGAGTCTATGGCTACACCTTC
>.|TRBJ1-5|TRBV20-1|many
CSARNTGAYQPQHF
TGCAGTGCCCGTAATACAGGTGCTTATCAGCCCCAGCATTTT
>TRBD2|TRBJ2-3|TRBV7-2|few
CASSALAGLNTQYF
TGTGCCAGCAGCGCACTAGCGGGCTTAAATACGCAGTATTTT
>.|TRBJ2-3|TRBV6-1|.
CASSLPDREADTQYF
TGTGCCAGCAGTCTCCCCGACAGGGAGGCAGATACGCAGTATTTT
>.|TRBJ2-7|TRBV13|.
CAGSLQQRTDYEQYF
TGTGCCGGCAGCTTACAGCAAAGGACAGACTACGAGCAGTACTTC
>.|TRBJ2-7|TRBV7-9|few
CASSPGTESWYEQYF
TGTGCCAGCAGCCCCGGGACTGAAAGCTGGTACGAGCAGTACTTC
>.|TRBJ1-4|TRBV5-6|many
CASSTRVDEKLFF
TGTGCCAGCAGCACTAGGGTTGATGAAAAACTGTTTTTT
>.|TRBJ2-1|TRBV28|few
CASYTGTYNEQFF
TGTGCCAGTTACACCGGGACCTACAATGAGCAGTTCTTC
>.|TRBJ2-1|TRBV3-1|.
CASSQGSGWIYNEQFF
TGTGCCAGCAGCCAAGGCAGCGGGTGGATCTACAATGAGCAGTTCTTC
>TRBD1|TRBJ1-5|TRBV6-2/TRBV6-3|many
CASSTERQGRNQPQHF
TGTGCCAGCAGTACCGAAAGACAGGGGCGCAATCAGCCCCAGCATTTT
>.|TRBJ2-1|TRBV3-1|many
CASSRSDGENEQFF
TGTGCCAGCAGCCGGTCGGATGGGGAGAATGAGCAGTTCTTC
>TRBD2|TRBJ2-1|TRBV7-2|many
CASSLGLAGTNEQFF
TGTGCCAGCAGCTTAGGGCTAGCGGGAACCAATGAGCAGTTCTTC
>.|TRBJ2-3|TRBV19|many
CASSTLARTDTQYF
TGTGCCAGTAGTACACTAGCCCGCACAGATACGCAGTATTTT
>.|TRBJ1-3|TRBV19|few
CASSTHPGSGNTIYF
TGTGCCAGTAGTACCCACCCTGGCTCTGGAAACACCATATATTTT
>.|TRBJ2-5|TRBV19|many
CASSITGGWKTQYF
TGTGCCAGTAGTATAACCGGCGGGTGGAAGACCCAGTACTTC
>.|TRBJ1-1|TRBV27|.
CASRTHGTEAFF
TGTGCCAGTCGGACGCACGGGACTGAAGCTTTCTTT
>TRBD2|TRBJ2-1|TRBV6-2/TRBV6-3|many
CASSYSRREVDNEQFF
TGTGCCAGCAGTTACTCGCGGCGGGAGGTCGACAATGAGCAGTTCTTC
>TRBD1|TRBJ1-1|TRBV19|.
CASSTQGLMNTEAFF
TGTGCCAGTAGTACACAGGGGCTTATGAACACTGAAGCTTTCTTT
>.|TRBJ2-5|TRBV7-3|.
CASSLLGVGETQYF
TGTGCCAGCAGCTTATTAGGGGTAGGGGAGACCCAGTACTTC
>.|TRBJ2-3|TRBV11-1|many
CASSPQQGTTDTQYF
TGTGCCAGCAGCCCGCAACAGGGTACGACAGATACGCAGTATTTT
>.|TRBJ2-1|TRBV7-9|many
CASSPGTGVYNEQFF
TGTGCCAGCAGCCCAGGTACGGGGGTCTACAATGAGCAGTTCTTC
>.|TRBJ2-7|TRBV10-3|few
CAISYDSSYEQYF
TGTGCCATCAGTTACGACAGCTCCTACGAGCAGTACTTC
>.|TRBJ2-5|TRBV7-3|many
CASSNGTEFTETQYF
TGTGCCAGCAGCAATGGGACCGAGTTTACGGAGACCCAGTACTTC
>.|TRBJ2-7|TRBV5-4|many
CASSARSVDEQYF
TGTGCCAGCAGCGCCAGGTCCGTCGACGAGCAGTACTTC
>.|TRBJ1-2|TRBV30|.
CAWSPSGLYGYTF
TGTGCCTGGAGTCCGAGTGGTCTCTATGGCTACACCTTC
>TRBD2|TRBJ2-5|TRBV20-1|many
CSASLAELQRETQYF
TGCAGTGCTAGTCTAGCGGAGCTACAGAGAGAGACCCAGTACTTC
>.|TRBJ2-7|TRBV20-1|many
CSVRDWSYEQYF
TGCAGTGTAAGGGACTGGTCCTACGAGCAGTACTTC
>.|TRBJ2-7|TRBV6-1|many
CASTQNPLGLDIFEQYF
TGTGCCAGCACCCAAAACCCTCTTGGGCTAGACATCTTCGAGCAGTACTTC
>.|TRBJ2-7|TRBV5-1|many
CASSLGGYSYEQYF
TGCGCCAGCAGCTTGGGTGGCTACTCCTACGAGCAGTACTTC
>.|TRBJ1-5|TRBV20-1|many
CSASGGWGDQPQHF
TGCAGTGCTAGCGGGGGGTGGGGTGATCAGCCCCAGCATTTT
>.|TRBJ2-2|TRBV11-2|many
CASSLVGRSNTGELFF
TGTGCCAGCAGCTTAGTAGGGCGCTCCAACACCGGGGAGCTGTTTTTT
>TRBD1|TRBJ2-4|TRBV7-8|many
CASGDRGVGIQYF
TGTGCCAGCGGCGACAGGGGAGTAGGCATTCAGTACTTC
>TRBD2|TRBJ2-1|TRBV5-6|.
CASSPISGRANEQFF
TGTGCCAGCAGCCCCATTAGCGGGAGGGCCAATGAGCAGTTCTTC
>.|TRBJ2-5|TRBV7-2|many
CASSLEGRAGETQYF
TGTGCCAGCAGCTTAGAAGGCAGGGCGGGAGAGACCCAGTACTTC
>TRBD1|TRBJ1-5|TRBV6-1|.
CASSPSRTGGNQPQHF
TGTGCCAGCAGTCCATCTCGGACAGGGGGCAATCAGCCCCAGCATTTT
>TRBD2|TRBJ2-5|TRBV15|.
CATSRAGGGTETQYF
TGTGCCACCAGCAGAGCCGGGGGGGGAACAGAGACCCAGTACTTC
>TRBD2|TRBJ2-7|TRBV27|few
CASSLASGSAGGYEQYF
TGTGCCAGCAGTTTAGCGTCAGGTTCGGCGGGAGGTTACGAGCAGTACTTC
>.|TRBJ2-5|TRBV28|many
CASSLSGAQRTQYF
TGTGCCAGCAGTTTATCCGGGGCCCAGAGGACCCAGTACTTC